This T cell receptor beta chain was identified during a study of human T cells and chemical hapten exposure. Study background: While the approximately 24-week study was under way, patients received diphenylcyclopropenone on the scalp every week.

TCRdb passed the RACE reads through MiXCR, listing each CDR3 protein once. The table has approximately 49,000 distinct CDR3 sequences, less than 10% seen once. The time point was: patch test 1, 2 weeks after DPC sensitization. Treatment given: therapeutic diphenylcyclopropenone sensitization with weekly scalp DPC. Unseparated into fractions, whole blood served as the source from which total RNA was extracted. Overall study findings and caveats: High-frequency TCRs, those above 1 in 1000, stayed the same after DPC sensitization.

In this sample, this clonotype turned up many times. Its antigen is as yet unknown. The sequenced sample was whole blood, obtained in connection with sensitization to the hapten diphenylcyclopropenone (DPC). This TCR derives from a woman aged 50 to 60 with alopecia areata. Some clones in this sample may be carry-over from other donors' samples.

Written as DNA, the CDR3 is TGCGCCAGCAGCTTGGAGGCCTCTAGCACAGATACGCAGTATTTT. Amino acid sequence: CASSLEASSTDTQYF. The chain joins TRBV5-1 to TRBJ2-3, with D uncertain. In germline, CDR1 is SGHRS, CDR2 YFSETQ. Deletions cut 0 bases from V and 0 bases from J, with 8 bases between. The CDR3 extends over 15 amino acids.